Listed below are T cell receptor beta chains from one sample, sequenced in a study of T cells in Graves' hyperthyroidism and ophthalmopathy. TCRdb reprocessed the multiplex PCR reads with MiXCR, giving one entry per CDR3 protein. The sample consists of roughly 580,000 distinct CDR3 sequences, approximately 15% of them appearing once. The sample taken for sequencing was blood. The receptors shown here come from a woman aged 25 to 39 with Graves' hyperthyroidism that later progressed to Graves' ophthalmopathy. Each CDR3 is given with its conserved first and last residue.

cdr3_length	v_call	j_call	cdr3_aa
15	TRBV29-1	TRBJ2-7	CSVEITGKSVYEQYF
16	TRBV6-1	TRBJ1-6	CASSEEGRFNNSPLHF
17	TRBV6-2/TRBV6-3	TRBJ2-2	CASRTRLAGPNTGELFF
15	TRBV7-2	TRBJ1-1	CASSPRTGDNTEAFF
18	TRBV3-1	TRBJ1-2	CASSQDAWTGGFYYGYTF
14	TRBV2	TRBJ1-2	CASTTLPGPQAYTF
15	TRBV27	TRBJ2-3	CASRGLAGNTDTQYF
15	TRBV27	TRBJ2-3	CASSTSGSLADTQYF
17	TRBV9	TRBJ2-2	CASSAAIRARGTGELFF
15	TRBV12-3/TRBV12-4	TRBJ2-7	CASSGIGQGSYEQYF
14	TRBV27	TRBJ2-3	CASSLRVGTDTQYF
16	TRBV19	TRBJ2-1	CASSMDLARTDDEQFF
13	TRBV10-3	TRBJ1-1	CAISATGGPEAFF
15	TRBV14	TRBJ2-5	CASSPDSWQSETQYF
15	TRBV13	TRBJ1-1	CASSFWDRVNTEAFF
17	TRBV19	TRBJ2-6	CASIPSGHSSGANVLTF
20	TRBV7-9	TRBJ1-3	CASSGAGTVYPSLSGNTIYF
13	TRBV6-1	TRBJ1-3	CATRTDSGNTIYF
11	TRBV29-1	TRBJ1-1	CSVELSLEAFF
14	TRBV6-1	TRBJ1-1	CASSKDILNTEAFF
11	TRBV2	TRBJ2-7	CASRYSYEQYF
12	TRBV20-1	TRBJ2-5	CSARAGLETQYF
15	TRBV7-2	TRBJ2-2	CAGITGGPNTGELFF
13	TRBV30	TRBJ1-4	CAWTRGNYEKLFF
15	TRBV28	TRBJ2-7	CASTLPGTGTYEQYF
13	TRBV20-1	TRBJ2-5	CSALLQGEVTQYF
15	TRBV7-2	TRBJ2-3	CASSPRRGSTDTQYF
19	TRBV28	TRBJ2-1	CASSFSVSPSGSSYNEQFF
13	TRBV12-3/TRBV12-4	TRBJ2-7	CASSLERETEQYF
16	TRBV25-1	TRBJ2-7	CASSDGHPGDGYEQYF
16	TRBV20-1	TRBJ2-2	CSARDKTGNRAGELFF
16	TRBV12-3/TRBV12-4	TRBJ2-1	CASSWGRGSSYNEQFF
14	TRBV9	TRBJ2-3	CASSVGRAVDTQYF
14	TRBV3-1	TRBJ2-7	CASSQEGGFYEQYF
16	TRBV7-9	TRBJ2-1	CASSHLAGGPYNEQFF
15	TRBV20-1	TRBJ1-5	CSASPIRDSNQPQHF
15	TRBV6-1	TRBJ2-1	CASGAGRNVYNEQFF
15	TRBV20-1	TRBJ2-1	CSARTSGSSYNEQFF
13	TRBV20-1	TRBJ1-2	CSATSDRDYGYTF
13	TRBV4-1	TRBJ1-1	CASSREPNTEAFF
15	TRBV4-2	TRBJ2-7	CASSQPRRDYYEQYF